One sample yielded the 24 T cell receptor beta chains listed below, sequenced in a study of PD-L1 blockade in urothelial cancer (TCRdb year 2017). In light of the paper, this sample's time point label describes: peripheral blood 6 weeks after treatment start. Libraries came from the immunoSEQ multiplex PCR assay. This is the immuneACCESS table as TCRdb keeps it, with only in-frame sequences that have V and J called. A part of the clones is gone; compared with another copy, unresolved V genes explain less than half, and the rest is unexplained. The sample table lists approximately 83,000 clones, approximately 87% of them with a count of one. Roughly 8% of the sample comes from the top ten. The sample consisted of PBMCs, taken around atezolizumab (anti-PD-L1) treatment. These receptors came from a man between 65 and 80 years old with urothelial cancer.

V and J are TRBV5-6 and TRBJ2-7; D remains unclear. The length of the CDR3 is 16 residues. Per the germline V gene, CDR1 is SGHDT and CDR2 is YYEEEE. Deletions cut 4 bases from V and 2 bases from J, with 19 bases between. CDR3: CASSGDRLHRAYEQYF. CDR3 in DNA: TGTGCCAGCAGCGGAGATAGACTCCACCGAGCCTACGAGCAGTACTTC.

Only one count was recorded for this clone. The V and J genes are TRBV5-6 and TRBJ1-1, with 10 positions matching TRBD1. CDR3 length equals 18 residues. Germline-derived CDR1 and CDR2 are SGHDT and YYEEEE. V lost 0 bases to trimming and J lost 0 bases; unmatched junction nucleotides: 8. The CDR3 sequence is CASSLVGTGVDMNTEAFF. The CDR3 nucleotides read TGTGCCAGCAGCTTGGTAGGGACAGGGGTTGACATGAACACTGAAGCTTTCTTT.

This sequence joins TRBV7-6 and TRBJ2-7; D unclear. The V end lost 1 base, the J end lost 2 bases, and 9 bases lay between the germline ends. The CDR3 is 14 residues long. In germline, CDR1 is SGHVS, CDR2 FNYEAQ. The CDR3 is CASSLEGRTYEQYF. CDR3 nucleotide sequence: TGTGCCAGCAGCTTAGAAGGCAGGACCTACGAGCAGTACTTC.

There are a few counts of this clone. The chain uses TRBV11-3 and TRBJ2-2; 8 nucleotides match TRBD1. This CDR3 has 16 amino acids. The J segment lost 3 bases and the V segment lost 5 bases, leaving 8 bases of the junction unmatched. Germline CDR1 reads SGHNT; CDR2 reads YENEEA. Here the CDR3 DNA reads TGTGCCAGCAGCCCTGTCAGGGGGCCGCACACCGGGGAGCTGTTTTTT. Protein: CASSPVRGPHTGELFF.

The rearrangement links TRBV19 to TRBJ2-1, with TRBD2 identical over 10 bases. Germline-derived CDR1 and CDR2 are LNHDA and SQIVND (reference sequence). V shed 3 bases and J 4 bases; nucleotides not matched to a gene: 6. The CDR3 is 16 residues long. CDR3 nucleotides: TGTGCCAGTAGTATCCTAGCGGGGGATCCGTACAATGAGCAGTTCTTC. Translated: CASSILAGDPYNEQFF.

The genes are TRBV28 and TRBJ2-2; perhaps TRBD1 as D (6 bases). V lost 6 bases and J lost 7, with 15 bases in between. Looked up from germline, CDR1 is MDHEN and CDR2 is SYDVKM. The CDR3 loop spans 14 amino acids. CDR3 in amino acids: CASRTGTRVGELFF. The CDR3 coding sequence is TGTGCCAGCAGAACCGGGACACGGGTCGGGGAGCTGTTTTTT.

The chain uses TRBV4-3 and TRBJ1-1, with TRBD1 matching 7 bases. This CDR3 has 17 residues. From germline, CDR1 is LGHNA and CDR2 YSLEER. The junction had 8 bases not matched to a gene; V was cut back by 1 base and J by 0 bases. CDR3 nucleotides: TGCGCCAGCAGCCAAGGGAACAGGGGAGGCATGAACACTGAAGCTTTCTTT. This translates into CASSQGNRGGMNTEAFF.

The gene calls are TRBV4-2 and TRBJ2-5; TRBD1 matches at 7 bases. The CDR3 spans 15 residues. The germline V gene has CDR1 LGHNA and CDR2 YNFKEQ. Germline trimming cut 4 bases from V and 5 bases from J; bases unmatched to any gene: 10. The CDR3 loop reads CASSPRGSGRETQYF. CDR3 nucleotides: TGTGCCAGCAGCCCCAGGGGGTCGGGTCGGGAGACCCAGTACTTC.

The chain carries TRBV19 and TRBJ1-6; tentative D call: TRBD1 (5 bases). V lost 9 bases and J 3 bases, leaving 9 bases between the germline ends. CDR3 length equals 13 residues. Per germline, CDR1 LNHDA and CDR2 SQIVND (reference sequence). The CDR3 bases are TGTGCCAGCAGGGAGGGCTATAATTCACCCCTCCACTTT. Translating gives CASREGYNSPLHF.

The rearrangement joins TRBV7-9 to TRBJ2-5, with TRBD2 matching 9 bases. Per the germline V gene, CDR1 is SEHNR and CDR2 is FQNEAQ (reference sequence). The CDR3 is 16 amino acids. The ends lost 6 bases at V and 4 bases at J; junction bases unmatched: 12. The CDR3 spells CASRRSGGFLGETQYF. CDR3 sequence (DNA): TGTGCCAGCAGACGTAGCGGGGGTTTTCTGGGAGAGACCCAGTACTTC. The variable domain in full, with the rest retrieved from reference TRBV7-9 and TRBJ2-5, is DTGVSQNPRHKITKRGQNVTFRCDPISEHNRLYWYRQTLGQGPEFLTYFQNEAQLEKSRLLSDRFSAERPKGSFSTLEIQRTEQGDSAMYLCASRRSGGFLGETQYFGPGTRLLVL.

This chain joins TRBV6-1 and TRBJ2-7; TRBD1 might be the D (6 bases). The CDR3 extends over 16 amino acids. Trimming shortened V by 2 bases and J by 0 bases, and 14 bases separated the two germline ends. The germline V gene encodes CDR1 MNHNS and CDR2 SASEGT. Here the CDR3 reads CASSEHLDSSSYEQYF. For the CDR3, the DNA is TGTGCCAGCAGTGAACATCTGGACAGTTCCTCCTACGAGCAGTACTTC.

The CDR3: CASSVDGTGMNTEAFF. CDR3 DNA sequence: TGTGCCAGCAGCGTAGATGGGACAGGGATGAACACTGAAGCTTTCTTT. The genes are TRBV9 and TRBJ1-1; 9 bases are shared with TRBD1. This CDR3 region has 16 residues. J was trimmed by 0 bases and V by 0 bases; bases with no gene match: 3. Germline values: CDR1 SGDLS, CDR2 YYNGEE.

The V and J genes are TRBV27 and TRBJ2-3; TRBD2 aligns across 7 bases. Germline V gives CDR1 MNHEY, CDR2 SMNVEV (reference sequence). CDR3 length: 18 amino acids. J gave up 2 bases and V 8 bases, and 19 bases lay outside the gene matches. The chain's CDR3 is CASRLGSSGSLPTDTQYF. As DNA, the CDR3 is TGTGCCAGCCGCCTCGGGAGTAGCGGGTCCCTTCCCACAGATACGCAGTATTTT.

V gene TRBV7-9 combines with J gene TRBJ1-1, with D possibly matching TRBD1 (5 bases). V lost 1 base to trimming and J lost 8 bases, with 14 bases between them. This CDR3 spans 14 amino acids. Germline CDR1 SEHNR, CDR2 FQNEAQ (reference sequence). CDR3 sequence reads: CASSLGGDSKEAFF. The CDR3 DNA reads TGTGCCAGCAGCTTAGGTGGGGACTCTAAGGAAGCTTTCTTT.

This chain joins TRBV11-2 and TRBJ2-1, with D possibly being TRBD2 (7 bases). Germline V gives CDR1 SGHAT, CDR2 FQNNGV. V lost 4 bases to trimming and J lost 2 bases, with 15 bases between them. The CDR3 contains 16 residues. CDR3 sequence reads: CASSSRGGSPYNEQFF. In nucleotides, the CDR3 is TGTGCCAGCAGCTCTAGGGGGGGGTCGCCCTACAATGAGCAGTTCTTC.

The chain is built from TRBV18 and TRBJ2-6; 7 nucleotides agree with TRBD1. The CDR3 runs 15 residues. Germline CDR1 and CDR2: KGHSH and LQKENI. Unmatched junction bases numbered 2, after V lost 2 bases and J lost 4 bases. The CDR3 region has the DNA TGTGCCAGCTCACCAACAGGGGACGGGGCCAACGTCCTGACTTTC. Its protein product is CASSPTGDGANVLTF. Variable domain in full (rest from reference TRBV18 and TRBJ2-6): NAGVMQNPRHLVRRRGQEARLRCSPMKGHSHVYWYRQLPEEGLKFMVYLQKENIIDESGMPKERFSAEFPKEGPSILRIQQVVRGDSAAYFCASSPTGDGANVLTFGAGSRLTVL.

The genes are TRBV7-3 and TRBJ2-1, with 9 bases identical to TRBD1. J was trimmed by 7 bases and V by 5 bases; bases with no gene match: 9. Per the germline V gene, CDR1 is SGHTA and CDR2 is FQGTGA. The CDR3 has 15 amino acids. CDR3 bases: TGTGCCAGCAGCCCTATACAGGGGGCTGGAAATGAGCAGTTCTTC. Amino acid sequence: CASSPIQGAGNEQFF.

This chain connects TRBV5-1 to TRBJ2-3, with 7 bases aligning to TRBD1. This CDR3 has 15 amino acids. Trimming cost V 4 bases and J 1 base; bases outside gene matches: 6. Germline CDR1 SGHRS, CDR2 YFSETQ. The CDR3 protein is CASSTGVGGTDTQYF. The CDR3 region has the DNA TGCGCCAGCAGCACAGGGGTGGGAGGCACAGATACGCAGTATTTT.

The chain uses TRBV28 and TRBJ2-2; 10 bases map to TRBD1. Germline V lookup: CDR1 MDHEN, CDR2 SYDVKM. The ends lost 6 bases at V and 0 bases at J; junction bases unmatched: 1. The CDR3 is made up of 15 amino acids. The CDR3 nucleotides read TGTGCCAGCAGGGGACAGGGGCCGAACACCGGGGAGCTGTTTTTT. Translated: CASRGQGPNTGELFF. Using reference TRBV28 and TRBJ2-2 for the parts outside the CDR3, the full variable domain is DVKVTQSSRYLVKRTGEKVFLECVQDMDHENMFWYRQDPGLGLRLIYFSYDVKMKEKGDIPEGYSVSREKKERFSLILESASTNQTSMYLCASRGQGPNTGELFFGEGSRLTVL.

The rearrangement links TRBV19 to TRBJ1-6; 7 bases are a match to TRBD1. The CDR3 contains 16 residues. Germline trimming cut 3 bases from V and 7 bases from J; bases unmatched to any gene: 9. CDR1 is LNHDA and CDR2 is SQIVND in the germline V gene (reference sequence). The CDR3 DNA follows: TGTGCCAGTAGTATCGGTGGGCAGGGGGTAAATTCACCCCTCCACTTT. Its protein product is CASSIGGQGVNSPLHF.

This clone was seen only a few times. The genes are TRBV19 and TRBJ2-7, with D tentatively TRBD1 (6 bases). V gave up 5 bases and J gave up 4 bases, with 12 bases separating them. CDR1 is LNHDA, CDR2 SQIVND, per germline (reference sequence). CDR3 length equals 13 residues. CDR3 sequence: CASSRYQGYEQYF. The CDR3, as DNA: TGTGCCAGTAGTCGATATCAGGGGTACGAGCAGTACTTC.

The CDR3: CASSYRQGAISPLHF. CDR3 bases: TGTGCCAGCAGTTACAGACAGGGGGCGATATCACCCCTCCACTTT. This chain joins TRBV6-5 and TRBJ1-6; 10 bases fit TRBD1. This CDR3 has 15 amino acids. The V and J ends lost 2 bases and 10 bases, in that order; junction bases with no gene match: 5. The germline V gene has CDR1 MNHEY and CDR2 SVGAGI.

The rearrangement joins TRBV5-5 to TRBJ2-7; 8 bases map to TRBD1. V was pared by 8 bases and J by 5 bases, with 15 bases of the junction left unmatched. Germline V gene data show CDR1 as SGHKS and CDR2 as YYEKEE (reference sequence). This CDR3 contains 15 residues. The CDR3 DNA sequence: TGTGCCAGTCAAGCCCTGGGGACAGGTAGAGACGAGCAGTACTTC. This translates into CASQALGTGRDEQYF.

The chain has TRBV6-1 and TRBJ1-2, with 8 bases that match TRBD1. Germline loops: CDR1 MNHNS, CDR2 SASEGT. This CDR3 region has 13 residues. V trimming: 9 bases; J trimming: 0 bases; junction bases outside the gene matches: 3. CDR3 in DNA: TGTGCCAGTTCGACAGGGGCTAACTATGGCTACACCTTC. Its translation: CASSTGANYGYTF.